This T cell receptor beta chain was sequenced in a study of CD8 T cells in ankylosing spondylitis. General study points: Characteristic, it appeared, of ankylosing spondylitis blood was a TCR beta motif of eight or nine highly homologous variants. Earlier reports found some motif variants in synovial fluid and blood in reactive arthritis. Matched ankylosing spondylitis synovial fluid reportedly showed significant enrichment of disease-linked clones.

The sample holds a few counts of this clonotype. Its target is unknown. CDR1 is SGHDN, CDR2 FVKESK, per germline. This CDR3 spans 13 amino acids. Trimming shortened V by 2 bases and J by 7 bases, and 10 bases separated the two germline ends. A quantitative 5'-RACE method, one with molecular barcodes, was used to make TCR beta libraries. Each CDR3 protein gets one entry after TCRdb re-called the 5' RACE reads with MiXCR. The sample shows more than 250,000 distinct CDR3 sequences, around a tenth of them seen only once. Sequencing was done on a sample of blood, either unsorted or a sorted T cell fraction (not recorded which). This receptor was taken from a female donor with ankylosing spondylitis or in good health (not recorded which). The chain recombines TRBV14 with TRBJ2-3; tentatively, D is TRBD1 or TRBD2 (5 bases each). CDR3 sequence: CASSQPGPNTQYF. For the CDR3, the DNA is TGTGCCAGCAGCCAACCGGGACCCAATACGCAGTATTTT.